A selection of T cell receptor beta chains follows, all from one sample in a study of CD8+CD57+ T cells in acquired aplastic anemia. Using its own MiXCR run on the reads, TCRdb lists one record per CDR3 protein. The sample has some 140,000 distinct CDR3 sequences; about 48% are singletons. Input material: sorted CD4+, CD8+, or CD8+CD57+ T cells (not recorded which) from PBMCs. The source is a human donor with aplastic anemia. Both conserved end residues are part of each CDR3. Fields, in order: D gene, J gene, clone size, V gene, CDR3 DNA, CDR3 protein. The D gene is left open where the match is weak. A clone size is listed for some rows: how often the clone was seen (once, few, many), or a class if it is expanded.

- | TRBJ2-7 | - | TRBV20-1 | TGCAGTGCCTCGTACGATTTAACCTACGAGCAGTACTTC | CSASYDLTYEQYF
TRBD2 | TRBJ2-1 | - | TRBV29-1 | TGCAGCGGACAAGCGGGGGGGCCGAGGAATGAGCAGTTCTTC | CSGQAGGPRNEQFF
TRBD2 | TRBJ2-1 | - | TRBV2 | TGTGCCAGCAGTGAAAGGCTAGCGGGAGGGCTCTCCTACAATGAGCAGTTCTTC | CASSERLAGGLSYNEQFF
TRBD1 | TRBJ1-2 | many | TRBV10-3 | TGTGCCATCAGTGGGACAGGGCCTAACTATGGCTACACCTTC | CAISGTGPNYGYTF
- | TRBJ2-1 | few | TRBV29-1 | TGCAGCGTCATGAAATACAATGAGCAGTTCTTC | CSVMKYNEQFF
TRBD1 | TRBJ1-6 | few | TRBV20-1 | TGCAGTGCTAGAGAGGGACAGGGGAATTCACCCCTCCACTTT | CSAREGQGNSPLHF
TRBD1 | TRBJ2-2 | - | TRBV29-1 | TGCAGCGTTGAAGTAACCAGGGGGCGAAGGACCGGGGAGCTGTTTTTT | CSVEVTRGRRTGELFF
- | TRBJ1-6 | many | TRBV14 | TGTGCCAGCAGCCAAGTGCGCAGGACACCCCTCCACTTT | CASSQVRRTPLHF
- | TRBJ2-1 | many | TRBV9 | TGTGCCAGCAGCGTAGATGGGCGGTTCAATGAGCAGTTCTTC | CASSVDGRFNEQFF
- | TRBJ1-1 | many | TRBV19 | TGTGCCAGCAGCTTGAGGCAGGGCGACACTGAAGCTTTCTTT | CASSLRQGDTEAFF
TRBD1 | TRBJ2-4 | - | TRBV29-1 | TGCAGCGTTGAAAGAGGGACAGGTAAAAACATTCAGTACTTC | CSVERGTGKNIQYF
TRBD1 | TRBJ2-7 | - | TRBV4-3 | TGCGCCAGCAGCCCCGGGACAGGGGGCTACGAGCGGTACTTC | CASSPGTGGYERYF
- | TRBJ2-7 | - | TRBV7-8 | TGTGCCAGCAGCTCCCGGGAATACTCCTACGAGCAGTACTTC | CASSSREYSYEQYF
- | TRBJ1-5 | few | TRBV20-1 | TGCAGTGCTAGTTCGGGTCAGCCCCAGCATTTT | CSASSGQPQHF
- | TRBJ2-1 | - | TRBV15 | TGTGCCACCAGCAGAGAGGCAGGAAACAATGAGCAGTTCTTC | CATSREAGNNEQFF
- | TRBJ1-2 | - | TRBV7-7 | TGTGCTAGCAGCTTAGAGCAGGCTAACTATGGCTACACCTTC | CASSLEQANYGYTF
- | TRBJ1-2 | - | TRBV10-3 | TGTGCCATCAGTGATCTGGTACCGGACATGCCTGGAGGCTACACCTTC | CAISDLVPDMPGGYTF